This TCR beta chain was identified during a study of T cell responses to AZD1222 COVID-19 vaccine. Sequencing used immunoSEQ multiplex PCR; TCRdb keeps in-frame clones, though not all of them. This table holds over 130,000 clones, around 89% found once. Germline CDR1 and CDR2: SGHAT and FQNNGV. Trimming pared 2 bases from V and 7 bases from J, leaving 17 bases between. The CDR3 spans 15 residues. This clone has a handful of counts. The J gene is TRBJ1-2, the V gene TRBV11-2; no reliable D call. Sequences were derived from peripheral blood, sampled on day 0 of AZD1222 vaccination. This TCR derives from an adult in good health. CDR3 loop: CASSLISVGVGGYTF. The CDR3 coding sequence is TGTGCCAGCAGCTTAATTTCTGTGGGAGTCGGTGGCTACACCTTC.